The 26 T cell receptor beta chains below were found in one sample sequenced in a study of blood T cell repertoires in COVID-19. Measured with immunoSEQ multiplex PCR; TCRdb has only the in-frame clones, and not every one. The sample has about 250,000 clones, about 87% seen once. The sequencing input was PBMCs or T cells enriched from blood (not recorded which). These receptors were collected from a woman between 45 and 60 years old who had recovered from COVID-19.

This chain uses TRBV18 with TRBJ2-5, with TRBD1 identical over 12 bases. This CDR3 is built from 17 residues. V was pared by 4 bases and J by 4 bases, with 10 bases of the junction left unmatched. From germline, CDR1 is KGHSH and CDR2 LQKENI. CDR3 in DNA: TGTGCCAGCTCACTGCTCCCGGGACAGGGGGCTGGAGAGACCCAGTACTTC. This sequence encodes CASSLLPGQGAGETQYF.

This clone was recorded once. The chain joins TRBV29-1 to TRBJ1-1; D may be TRBD1 (6 bases). Germline V CDR1 and CDR2: SQVTM, ANQGSEA. The length of the CDR3 is 13 residues. V lost 4 bases and J 0 bases, leaving 9 bases between the germline ends. Here the CDR3 reads CSVGGGLNTEAFF. CDR3 coding DNA: TGCAGCGTTGGCGGGGGGCTGAACACTGAAGCTTTCTTT.

The CDR3 loop is CASSLGGINEQFF. Here the CDR3 DNA reads TGTGCCAGCAGCTTGGGGGGGATAAATGAGCAGTTCTTC. The rearrangement links TRBV7-3 to TRBJ2-1; 7 nucleotides align to TRBD2. Per germline, CDR1 SGHTA and CDR2 FQGTGA. This CDR3 has 13 residues. The J segment lost 7 bases and the V segment lost 3 bases, leaving 3 bases of the junction unmatched.

This clone occurred a few times. V and J are TRBV28 and TRBJ1-6, with D perhaps TRBD1 (5 bases). Trimming took off 1 base at V and 4 bases at J, with 11 bases between the two ends. From germline, CDR1 is MDHEN and CDR2 SYDVKM. The CDR3 contains 16 residues. The CDR3 DNA is TGTGCCAGCAGTTTATTAACAGGTCTATATAATTCACCCCTCCACTTT. Translating gives CASSLLTGLYNSPLHF.

The chain carries TRBV7-2 and TRBJ1-1, with 7 bases fitting TRBD1. The CDR3 consists of 13 residues. CDR1 and CDR2 from the germline V gene are SGHTA and FQGNSA. The V and J ends lost 7 bases and 7 bases, in that order; junction bases with no gene match: 9. The CDR3 loop is CASNDRAILEAFF. DNA for the CDR3: TGTGCCAGCAACGACAGGGCGATTCTTGAAGCTTTCTTT.

V gene TRBV15 combines with J gene TRBJ2-1; D might be TRBD2 (6 bases). This CDR3 has 12 residues. V lost 3 bases and J lost 13, with 13 bases in between. Germline V gene lookup returns CDR1 LNHNV and CDR2 YYDKDF (reference sequence). CDR3 in DNA: TGTGCCACCAGCAGCTCGAAGGGACTCCAGTTCTTC. It codes for CATSSSKGLQFF.

The V call is TRBV7-6, the J call TRBJ2-1; D is possibly TRBD2 (6 bases). This CDR3 spans 17 amino acids. V gave up 1 base and J gave up 5 bases, with 18 bases separating them. CDR1 and CDR2 from the germline V gene are SGHVS and FNYEAQ. Written as DNA, the CDR3 is TGTGCCAGCAGCTTAGTTAGCGGATCCTTCCCAAACAATGAGCAGTTCTTC. Translating gives CASSLVSGSFPNNEQFF.

J is TRBJ2-5 and V is TRBV28; tentatively, D is TRBD1 (6 bases). This CDR3 has 14 amino acids. V lost 6 bases and J 7 bases, leaving 18 bases between the germline ends. CDR1 is MDHEN, CDR2 SYDVKM, per germline. CDR3 loop: CASSLSGTQGTQYF. The CDR3, as DNA: TGTGCCAGCAGCCTTTCCGGGACACAGGGGACCCAGTACTTC.

The chain employs TRBV5-6 and TRBJ2-3, with D possibly being TRBD1 (5 bases). Between the trimmed V and J ends, which lost 1 base and 6 bases, there was a span of 15 bases. Germline CDR1 reads SGHDT; CDR2 reads YYEEEE. This CDR3 contains 15 residues. CDR3 residues: CASSLRLGEKDTQYF. The CDR3 nucleotides read TGTGCCAGCAGCTTGAGGTTAGGGGAAAAGGATACGCAGTATTTT. Drawing the rest from reference TRBV5-6 and TRBJ2-3, the complete variable domain is DAGVTQSPTHLIKTRGQQVTLRCSPKSGHDTVSWYQQALGQGPQFIFQYYEEEERQRGNFPDRFSGHQFPNYSSELNVNALLLGDSALYLCASSLRLGEKDTQYFGPGTRLTVL.

V and J are TRBV28 and TRBJ2-2; 8 bases fit TRBD1. This CDR3 region has 15 residues. From germline, CDR1 is MDHEN and CDR2 SYDVKM. V lost 3 bases to trimming and J lost 1 base; unmatched junction nucleotides: 1. The CDR3 reads CASSLTGENTGELFF. The CDR3 DNA sequence: TGTGCCAGCAGTTTGACAGGGGAGAACACCGGGGAGCTGTTTTTT.

J is TRBJ2-3 and V is TRBV9; D is uncertain. This CDR3 spans 13 amino acids. Trimming stripped 0 bases from V and 5 bases from J, with 7 bases between. Germline CDR1 reads SGDLS; CDR2 reads YYNGEE. The CDR3 DNA sequence: TGTGCCAGCAGCGTAGTCGAGAGAGATACGCAGTATTTT. It yields the protein CASSVVERDTQYF.

CDR3 bases: TGTGCCAGCAGCCCTAGATTCGGGGGGCGGGGTGAGAATGAGCAGTTCTTC. It codes for CASSPRFGGRGENEQFF. The genes are TRBV6-2 or TRBV6-3 and TRBJ2-1; TRBD2 might be the D (7 bases). Per the germline V gene, CDR1 is MNHEY and CDR2 is SVGEGT. The CDR3 consists of 17 residues. Trimming removed 6 bases from V and 7 bases from J, with 25 bases in between.

This chain links TRBV14 with TRBJ1-6; unclear D gene. The CDR3 runs to 16 residues. Germline values: CDR1 SGHDN, CDR2 FVKESK. Trimming shortened V by 4 bases and J by 4 bases, and 14 bases separated the two germline ends. The CDR3 spells CASSLGRGEYNSPLHF. The CDR3 nucleotides are TGTGCCAGCAGCCTCGGCCGAGGAGAGTATAATTCACCCCTCCACTTT.

The rearrangement joins TRBV7-3 to TRBJ2-2; D not resolved. Germline lookup yields CDR1 SGHTA and CDR2 FQGTGA. This CDR3 region has 15 residues. V was pared by 5 bases and J by 3 bases, with 13 bases between. The CDR3 region has the DNA TGTGCCAGCAGCCGACTTTTGGCCGACACCGGGGAGCTGTTTTTT. Translated, it gives CASSRLLADTGELFF.

The gene calls are TRBV28 and TRBJ1-2, with D uncertain. Trimming stripped 8 bases from V and 7 bases from J, with 23 bases between. CDR3 length: 15 amino acids. Germline CDR1 and CDR2: MDHEN and SYDVKM. The CDR3 DNA follows: TGTGCCAGCTCTCGGTCGCGTGATCCTCGGGGTGGCTACACCTTC. As protein: CASSRSRDPRGGYTF.

The chain recombines TRBV28 with TRBJ1-1; no reliable D call. Germline V gene data show CDR1 as MDHEN and CDR2 as SYDVKM. Trimming pared 5 bases from V and 0 bases from J, leaving 7 bases between. The CDR3 runs 13 residues. CDR3 loop: CASSPGLNTEAFF. DNA for the CDR3: TGTGCCAGCAGTCCGGGGTTGAACACTGAAGCTTTCTTT. Filled out from reference TRBV28 and TRBJ1-1, the complete variable domain reads DVKVTQSSRYLVKRTGEKVFLECVQDMDHENMFWYRQDPGLGLRLIYFSYDVKMKEKGDIPEGYSVSREKKERFSLILESASTNQTSMYLCASSPGLNTEAFFGQGTRLTVV.

This chain links TRBV7-2 with TRBJ2-1, with 14 nucleotides matching TRBD2. This CDR3 region has 17 residues. CDR1 and CDR2 from the germline V gene are SGHTA and FQGNSA. Trimming removed 2 bases from V and 8 bases from J; junction bases left unmatched: 8. The CDR3 region is CASSLSIGTSGSDEQFF. The CDR3 DNA is TGTGCCAGCAGCTTATCTATAGGGACTAGCGGGAGCGATGAGCAGTTCTTC.

This clone was seen only once. The chain employs TRBV11-3 and TRBJ2-1; 11 nucleotides agree with TRBD1. The CDR3 totals 17 residues. Germline V gives CDR1 SGHNT, CDR2 YENEEA. With V trimmed by 3 bases and J by 6 bases, 10 bases remained unmatched. The CDR3 region is CASSFSSGTGGINEQFF. The CDR3 DNA sequence: TGTGCCAGCAGCTTCTCGTCCGGGACAGGGGGGATCAATGAGCAGTTCTTC.

The chain is built from TRBV7-2 and TRBJ2-2, with D hard to call. The CDR3 extends over 12 amino acids. In germline, CDR1 is SGHTA, CDR2 FQGNSA. The V end was cut by 3 bases, the J end by 4 bases, with 3 bases between. This chain's CDR3 is CASSFVTGELFF. The CDR3 DNA follows: TGTGCCAGCAGCTTCGTCACCGGGGAGCTGTTTTTT. The full variable domain, with the rest looked up from reference TRBV7-2 and TRBJ2-2, is GAGVSQSPSNKVTEKGKDVELRCDPISGHTALYWYRQSLGQGLEFLIYFQGNSAPDKSGLPSDRFSAERTGGSVSTLTIQRTQQEDSAVYLCASSFVTGELFFGEGSRLTVL.

V and J are TRBV5-1 and TRBJ1-1, with D maybe TRBD1 (6 bases). The CDR3 runs 13 residues. Germline V gives CDR1 SGHRS, CDR2 YFSETQ. Trimming cost V 2 bases and J 6 bases, with 11 bases left between them. The CDR3 spells CASSFTGSPEAFF. The CDR3 DNA reads as TGCGCCAGCAGCTTCACAGGGTCTCCTGAAGCTTTCTTT.

This clone was observed once. The chain combines TRBV4-1 with TRBJ1-5; 8 nucleotides agree with TRBD1. The V gene's germline CDR1 is MGHRA and CDR2 YSYEKL. Trimming took 5 bases from V and 2 from J; bases not matched to a gene: 8. This CDR3 is 16 amino acids long. The CDR3 DNA is TGCGCCAGCAGCAGCCGTCCGGGACAGGGCAATCAGCCCCAGCATTTT. This translates into CASSSRPGQGNQPQHF.

The chain joins TRBV28 to TRBJ2-7, with 8 bases lining up with TRBD1. The CDR3 is 13 residues long. The germline V gene encodes CDR1 MDHEN and CDR2 SYDVKM. With V trimmed by 5 bases and J by 6 bases, 6 bases remained unmatched. The CDR3: CASSLLTGAEQYF. As DNA, the CDR3 is TGTGCCAGCAGTCTTCTGACAGGGGCCGAGCAGTACTTC.

This rearrangement joins TRBV11-2 to TRBJ2-2; 13 bases are a match to TRBD2. CDR1 and CDR2 from the germline V gene are SGHAT and FQNNGV. The CDR3 contains 18 residues. Losses at the gene ends were 4 bases for V and 4 bases for J; bases not matched to a gene: 9. CDR3: CASSSTVLAGGGTGELFF. The CDR3 DNA follows: TGTGCCAGCAGCTCTACCGTACTAGCGGGAGGGGGCACCGGGGAGCTGTTTTTT.

The V call is TRBV27, the J call TRBJ2-5; TRBD1 aligns across 11 bases. Trimming removed 6 bases from V and 4 bases from J; junction bases left unmatched: 7. The germline gives CDR1 MNHEY, CDR2 SMNVEV (reference sequence). The CDR3 has 15 amino acids. The CDR3 spells CASSPRDRGRETQYF. CDR3 in DNA: TGTGCCAGCAGCCCTAGGGACAGGGGGAGAGAGACCCAGTACTTC.

This clone was found once. The chain recombines TRBV6-5 with TRBJ2-7; 11 bases line up with TRBD2. With V trimmed by 7 bases and J by 5 bases, 10 bases remained unmatched. The CDR3 sequence is 15 residues long. CDR1 is MNHEY, CDR2 SVGAGI, per germline. DNA for the CDR3: TGTGCCAGCAAATCACTAGCGGGAGTGTTGCACGAGCAGTACTTC. The encoded protein is CASKSLAGVLHEQYF.

The rearrangement uses TRBV24-1 and TRBJ2-7; maybe TRBD1 (6 bases). V was clipped by 3 bases and J by 4 bases, with 12 bases between them. This CDR3 spans 14 amino acids. Germline V CDR1 and CDR2: KGHDR, SFDVKD. Here the CDR3 reads CATSDTRTDYEQYF. The CDR3 DNA follows: TGTGCCACCAGTGATACGCGGACAGATTACGAGCAGTACTTC.